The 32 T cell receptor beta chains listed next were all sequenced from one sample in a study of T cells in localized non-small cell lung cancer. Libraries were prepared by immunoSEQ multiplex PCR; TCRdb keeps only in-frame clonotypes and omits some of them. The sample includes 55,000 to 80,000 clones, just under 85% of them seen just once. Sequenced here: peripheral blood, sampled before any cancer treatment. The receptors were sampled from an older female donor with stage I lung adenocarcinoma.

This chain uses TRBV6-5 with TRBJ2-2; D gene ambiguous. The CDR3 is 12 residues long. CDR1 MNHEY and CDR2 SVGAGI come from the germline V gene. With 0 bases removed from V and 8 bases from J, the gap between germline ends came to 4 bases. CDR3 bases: TGTGCCAGCAGTTACTCGGTTGGGGAGCTGTTTTTT. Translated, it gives CASSYSVGELFF.

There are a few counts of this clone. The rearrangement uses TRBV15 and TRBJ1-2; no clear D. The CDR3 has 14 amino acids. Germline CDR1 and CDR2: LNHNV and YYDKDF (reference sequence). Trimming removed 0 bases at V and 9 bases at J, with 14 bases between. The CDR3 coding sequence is TGTGCCACCAGCAGAGAATCCGGACGCCTGAGCTACACCTTC. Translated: CATSRESGRLSYTF.

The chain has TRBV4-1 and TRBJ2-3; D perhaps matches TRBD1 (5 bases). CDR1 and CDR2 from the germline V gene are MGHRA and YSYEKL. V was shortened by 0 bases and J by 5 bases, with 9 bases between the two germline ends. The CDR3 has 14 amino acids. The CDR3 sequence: CASSQDGRGDTQYF. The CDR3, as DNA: TGCGCCAGCAGCCAAGATGGTAGGGGAGATACGCAGTATTTT.

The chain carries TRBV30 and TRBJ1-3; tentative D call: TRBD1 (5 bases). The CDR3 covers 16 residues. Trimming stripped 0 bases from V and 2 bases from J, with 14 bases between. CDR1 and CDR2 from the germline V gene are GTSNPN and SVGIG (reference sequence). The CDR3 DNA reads TGTGCCTGGAGTGTACAAGGGGTAGTAGCTGGAAACACCATATATTTT. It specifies CAWSVQGVVAGNTIYF. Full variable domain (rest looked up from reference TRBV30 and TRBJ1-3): SQTIHQWPATLVQPVGSPLSLECTVEGTSNPNLYWYRQAAGRGLQLLFYSVGIGQISSEVPQNLSASRPQDRQFILSSKKLLLSDSGFYLCAWSVQGVVAGNTIYFGEGSWLTVV.

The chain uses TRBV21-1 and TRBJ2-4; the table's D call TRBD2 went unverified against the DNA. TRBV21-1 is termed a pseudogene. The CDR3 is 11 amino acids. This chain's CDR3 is CASSGRGEKYF. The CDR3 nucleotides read TGTGCCAGCAGCGGGCGGGGGGAGAAGTACTTC.

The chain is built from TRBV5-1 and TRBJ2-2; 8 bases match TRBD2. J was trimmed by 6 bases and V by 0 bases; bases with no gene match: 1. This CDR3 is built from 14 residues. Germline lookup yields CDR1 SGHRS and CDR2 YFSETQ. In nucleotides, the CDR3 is TGCGCCAGCAGCTTGGGGGGACTAGCCGGGGAGCTGTTTTTT. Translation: CASSLGGLAGELFF. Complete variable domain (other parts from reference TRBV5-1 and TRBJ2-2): KAGVTQTPRYLIKTRGQQVTLSCSPISGHRSVSWYQQTPGQGLQFLFEYFSETQRNKGNFPGRFSGRQFSNSRSEMNVSTLELGDSALYLCASSLGGLAGELFFGEGSRLTVL.

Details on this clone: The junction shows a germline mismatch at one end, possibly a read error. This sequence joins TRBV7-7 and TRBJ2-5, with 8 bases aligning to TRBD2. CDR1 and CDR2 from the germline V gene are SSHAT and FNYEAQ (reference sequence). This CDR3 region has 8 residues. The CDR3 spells CAGCGRHF. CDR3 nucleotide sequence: TGTGCTGGATGCGGGAGGCACTTC.

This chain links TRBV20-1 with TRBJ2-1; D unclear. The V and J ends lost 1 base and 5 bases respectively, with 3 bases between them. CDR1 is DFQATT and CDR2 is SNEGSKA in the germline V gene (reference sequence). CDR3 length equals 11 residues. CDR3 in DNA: TGCAGTGCTAGAGCTGACAATGAGCAGTTCTTC. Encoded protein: CSARADNEQFF.

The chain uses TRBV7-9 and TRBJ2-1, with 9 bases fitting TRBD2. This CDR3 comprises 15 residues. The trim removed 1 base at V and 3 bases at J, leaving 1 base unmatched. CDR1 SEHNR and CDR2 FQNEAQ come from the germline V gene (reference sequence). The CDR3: CASSLGTSDYNEQFF. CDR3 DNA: TGTGCCAGCAGCTTAGGGACTAGCGACTACAATGAGCAGTTCTTC.

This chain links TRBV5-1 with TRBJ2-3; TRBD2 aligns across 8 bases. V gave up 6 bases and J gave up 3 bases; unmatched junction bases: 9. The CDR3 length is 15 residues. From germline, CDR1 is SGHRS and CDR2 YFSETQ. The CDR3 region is CASMTGGLSTDTQYF. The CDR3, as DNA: TGCGCCAGCATGACGGGGGGGCTGAGTACAGATACGCAGTATTTT. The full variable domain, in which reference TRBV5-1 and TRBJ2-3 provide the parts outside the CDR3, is KAGVTQTPRYLIKTRGQQVTLSCSPISGHRSVSWYQQTPGQGLQFLFEYFSETQRNKGNFPGRFSGRQFSNSRSEMNVSTLELGDSALYLCASMTGGLSTDTQYFGPGTRLTVL.

In DNA form, the CDR3 reads TGTGCCAGCAGCTTCGGGACGGTCGCTTCCTACGAGCAGTACTTC. Residues: CASSFGTVASYEQYF. The J gene is TRBJ2-7, the V gene TRBV5-6, with D perhaps TRBD1 or TRBD2 (5 bases each). CDR3 length: 15 amino acids. The V gene lost 2 bases and the J gene lost 1 base, with 13 bases spanning the gap. CDR1 and CDR2 (germline): SGHDT, YYEEEE.

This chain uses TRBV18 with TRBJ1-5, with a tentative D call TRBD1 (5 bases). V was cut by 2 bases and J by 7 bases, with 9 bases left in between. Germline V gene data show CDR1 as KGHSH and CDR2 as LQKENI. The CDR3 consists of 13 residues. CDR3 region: CASSPIREQPQHF. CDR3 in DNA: TGTGCCAGCTCACCAATCAGGGAACAGCCCCAGCATTTT. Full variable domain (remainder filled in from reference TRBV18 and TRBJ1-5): NAGVMQNPRHLVRRRGQEARLRCSPMKGHSHVYWYRQLPEEGLKFMVYLQKENIIDESGMPKERFSAEFPKEGPSILRIQQVVRGDSAAYFCASSPIREQPQHFGDGTRLSIL.

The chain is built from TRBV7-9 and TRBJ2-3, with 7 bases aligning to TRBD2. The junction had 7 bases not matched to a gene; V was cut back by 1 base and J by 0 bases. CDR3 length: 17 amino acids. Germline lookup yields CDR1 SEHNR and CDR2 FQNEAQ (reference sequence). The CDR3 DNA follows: TGTGCCAGCAGCTTAGGCATGGCGGGAGCAAGCACAGATACGCAGTATTTT. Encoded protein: CASSLGMAGASTDTQYF.

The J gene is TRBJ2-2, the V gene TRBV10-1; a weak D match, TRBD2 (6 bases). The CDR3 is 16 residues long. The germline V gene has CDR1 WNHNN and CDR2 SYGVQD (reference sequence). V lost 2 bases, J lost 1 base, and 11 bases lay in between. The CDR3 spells CASSEAGAGNTGELFF. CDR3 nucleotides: TGCGCCAGCAGTGAGGCCGGAGCGGGGAACACCGGGGAGCTGTTTTTT.

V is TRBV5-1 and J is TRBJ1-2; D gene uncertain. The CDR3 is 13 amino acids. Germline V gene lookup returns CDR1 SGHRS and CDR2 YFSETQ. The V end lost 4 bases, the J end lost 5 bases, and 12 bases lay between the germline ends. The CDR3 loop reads CASSPLDGYGYTF. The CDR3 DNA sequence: TGCGCCAGCAGCCCGCTGGACGGGTATGGCTACACCTTC.

The CDR3 nucleotides read TGTGCCAGCAGCGCACAAGCGGGGGGGCCTTCAGATACGCAGTATTTT. Protein sequence: CASSAQAGGPSDTQYF. The chain combines TRBV7-9 with TRBJ2-3; 10 nucleotides match TRBD2. The V and J ends lost 5 bases and 4 bases, in that order; junction bases with no gene match: 9. This CDR3 has 16 amino acids. Germline lookup yields CDR1 SEHNR and CDR2 FQNEAQ (reference sequence).

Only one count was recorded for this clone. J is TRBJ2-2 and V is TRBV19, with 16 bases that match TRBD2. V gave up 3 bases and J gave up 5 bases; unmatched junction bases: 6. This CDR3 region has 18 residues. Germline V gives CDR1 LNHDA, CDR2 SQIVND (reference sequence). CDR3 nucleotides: TGTGCCAGTAGTATTCCGGGACTAGCGGGAGGGGGTACCGGGGAGCTGTTTTTT. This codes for CASSIPGLAGGGTGELFF.

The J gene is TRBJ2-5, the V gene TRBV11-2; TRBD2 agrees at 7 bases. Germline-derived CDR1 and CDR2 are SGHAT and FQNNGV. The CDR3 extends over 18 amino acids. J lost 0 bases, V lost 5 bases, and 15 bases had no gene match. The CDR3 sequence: CASSQGLLAGENQETQYF. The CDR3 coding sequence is TGTGCCAGCAGCCAGGGCCTCCTCGCGGGGGAAAACCAAGAGACCCAGTACTTC. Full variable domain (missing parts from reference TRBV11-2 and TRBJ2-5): EAGVAQSPRYKIIEKRQSVAFWCNPISGHATLYWYQQILGQGPKLLIQFQNNGVVDDSQLPKDRFSAERLKGVDSTLKIQPAKLEDSAVYLCASSQGLLAGENQETQYFGPGTRLLVL.

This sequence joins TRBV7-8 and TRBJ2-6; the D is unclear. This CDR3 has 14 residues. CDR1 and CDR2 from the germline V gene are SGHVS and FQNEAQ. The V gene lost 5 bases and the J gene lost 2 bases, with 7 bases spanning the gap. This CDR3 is CASSPRTGANVLTF. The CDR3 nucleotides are TGTGCCAGCAGCCCACGGACTGGGGCCAACGTCCTGACTTTC.

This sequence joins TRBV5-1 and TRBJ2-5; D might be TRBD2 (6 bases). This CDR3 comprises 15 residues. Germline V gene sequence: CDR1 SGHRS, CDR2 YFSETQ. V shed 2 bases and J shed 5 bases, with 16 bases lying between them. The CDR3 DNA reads TGCGCCAGCAGCTTATCGACTAGTTTCGGGGAGACCCAGTACTTC. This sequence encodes CASSLSTSFGETQYF.

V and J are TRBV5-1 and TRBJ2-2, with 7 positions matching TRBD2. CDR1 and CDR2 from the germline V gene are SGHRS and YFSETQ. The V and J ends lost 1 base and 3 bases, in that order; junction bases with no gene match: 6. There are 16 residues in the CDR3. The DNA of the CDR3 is TGCGCCAGCAGCTTGAGCGGAGCGGGGTACACCGGGGAGCTGTTTTTT. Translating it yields CASSLSGAGYTGELFF.

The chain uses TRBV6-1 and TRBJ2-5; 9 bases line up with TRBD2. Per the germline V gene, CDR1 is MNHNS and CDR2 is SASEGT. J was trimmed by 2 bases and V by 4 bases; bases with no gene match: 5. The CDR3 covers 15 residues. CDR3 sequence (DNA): TGTGCCAGCAGTGGGGGTAGCGGGGGACAAGAGACCCAGTACTTC. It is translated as CASSGGSGGQETQYF.

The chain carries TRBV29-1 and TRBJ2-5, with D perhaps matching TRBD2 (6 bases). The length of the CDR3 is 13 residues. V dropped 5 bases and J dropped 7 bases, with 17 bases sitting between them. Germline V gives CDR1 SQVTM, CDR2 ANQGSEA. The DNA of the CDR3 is TGCAGCGTTTCCACGGGACTTATTGGGACCCAGTACTTC. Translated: CSVSTGLIGTQYF.

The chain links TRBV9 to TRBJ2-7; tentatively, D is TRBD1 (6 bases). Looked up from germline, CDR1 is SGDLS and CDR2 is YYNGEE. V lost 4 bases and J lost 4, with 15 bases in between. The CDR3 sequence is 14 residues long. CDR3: CASSLTGTTYEQYF. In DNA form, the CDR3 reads TGTGCCAGCAGCTTAACCGGGACAACGTACGAGCAGTACTTC.

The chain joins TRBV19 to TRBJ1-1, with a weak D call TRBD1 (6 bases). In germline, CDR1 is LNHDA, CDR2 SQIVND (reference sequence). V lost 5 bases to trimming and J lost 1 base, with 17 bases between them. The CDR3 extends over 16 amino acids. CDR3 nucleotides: TGTGCCAGTAGTTTTTTAATAGGCAGGGGGAACACTGAAGCTTTCTTT. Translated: CASSFLIGRGNTEAFF.

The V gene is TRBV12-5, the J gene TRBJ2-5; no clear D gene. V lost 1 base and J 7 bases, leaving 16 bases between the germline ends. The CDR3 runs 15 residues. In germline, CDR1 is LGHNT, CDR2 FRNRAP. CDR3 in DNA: TGTGCTAGTGGTTTGGACCGGGCTCCCCTCAGGACCCAGTACTTC. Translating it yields CASGLDRAPLRTQYF.

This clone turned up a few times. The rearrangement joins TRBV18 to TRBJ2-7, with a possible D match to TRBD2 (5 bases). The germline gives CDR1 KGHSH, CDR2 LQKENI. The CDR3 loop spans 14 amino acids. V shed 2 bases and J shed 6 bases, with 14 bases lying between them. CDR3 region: CASSPTPTAGEQYF. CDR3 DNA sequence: TGTGCCAGCTCACCAACTCCTACGGCGGGCGAGCAGTACTTC.

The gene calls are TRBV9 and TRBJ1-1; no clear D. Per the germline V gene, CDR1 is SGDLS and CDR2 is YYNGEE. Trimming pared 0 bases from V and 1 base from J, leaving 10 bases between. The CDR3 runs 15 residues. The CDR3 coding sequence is TGTGCCAGCAGCGTAGCCTCGTTGAGGAACACTGAAGCTTTCTTT. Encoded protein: CASSVASLRNTEAFF.

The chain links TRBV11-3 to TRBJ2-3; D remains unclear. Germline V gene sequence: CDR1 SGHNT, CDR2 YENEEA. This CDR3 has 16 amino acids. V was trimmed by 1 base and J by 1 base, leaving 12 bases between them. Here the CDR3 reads CASSLGRPTGTDTQYF. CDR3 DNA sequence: TGTGCCAGCAGCTTAGGTCGGCCAACCGGCACAGATACGCAGTATTTT.

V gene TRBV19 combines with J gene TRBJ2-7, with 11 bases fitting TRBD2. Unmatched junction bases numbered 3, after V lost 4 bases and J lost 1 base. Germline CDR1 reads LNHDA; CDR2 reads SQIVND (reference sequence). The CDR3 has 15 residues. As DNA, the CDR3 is TGTGCCAGTAGTAAAAGGACTAGCGGGTCCTACGAGCAGTACTTC. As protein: CASSKRTSGSYEQYF.

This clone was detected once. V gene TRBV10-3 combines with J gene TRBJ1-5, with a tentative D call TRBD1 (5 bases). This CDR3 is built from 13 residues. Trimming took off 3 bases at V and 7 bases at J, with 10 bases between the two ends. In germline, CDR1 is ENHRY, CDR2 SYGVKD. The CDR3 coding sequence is TGTGCCATCAGTGAAGGGGTAGGGCAGCCCCAGCATTTT. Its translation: CAISEGVGQPQHF.

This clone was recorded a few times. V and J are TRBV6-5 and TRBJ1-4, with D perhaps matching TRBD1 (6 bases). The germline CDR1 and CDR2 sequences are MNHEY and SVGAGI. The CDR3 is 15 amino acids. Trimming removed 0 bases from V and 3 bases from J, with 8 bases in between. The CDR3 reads CASSYSDSSNEKLFF. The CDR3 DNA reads TGTGCCAGCAGTTACTCGGACAGTTCTAATGAAAAACTGTTTTTT.